In this sample, the clone carrying this T cell receptor (beta chain) turned up many times. The antigen is not known. Produced via immunoSEQ multiplex PCR; TCRdb's table is partial and in-frame only. The data contain under 150,000 clones, approximately 91% of them singletons. The sample belongs to a study of T cell responses to AZD1222 COVID-19 vaccine. Overall study results and limits: Possibly, clonal diversity was underestimated; donors were largely white British and included more females. Just a handful of people given AZD1222 tested seropositive at baseline. Along spike, vaccine-associated CD4 TCRs were found throughout, with dominance at 160-218 and 743-854. Spike-specific TCR depth and breadth grew after two AZD1222 doses.

Trimming took off 3 bases at V and 7 bases at J, with 12 bases between the two ends. The CDR3 runs 14 residues. Looked up from germline, CDR1 is MNHEY and CDR2 is SMNVEV (reference sequence). The sample was peripheral blood, taken on day 0 of AZD1222 vaccination. This sequence was found in an adult in good health. The chain has TRBV27 and TRBJ2-2, with D perhaps matching TRBD1 (5 bases). DNA of the CDR3: TGTGCCAGCAGTTTGTTCAGGGCCGGCGGGGAGCTGTTTTTT. This codes for CASSLFRAGGELFF.